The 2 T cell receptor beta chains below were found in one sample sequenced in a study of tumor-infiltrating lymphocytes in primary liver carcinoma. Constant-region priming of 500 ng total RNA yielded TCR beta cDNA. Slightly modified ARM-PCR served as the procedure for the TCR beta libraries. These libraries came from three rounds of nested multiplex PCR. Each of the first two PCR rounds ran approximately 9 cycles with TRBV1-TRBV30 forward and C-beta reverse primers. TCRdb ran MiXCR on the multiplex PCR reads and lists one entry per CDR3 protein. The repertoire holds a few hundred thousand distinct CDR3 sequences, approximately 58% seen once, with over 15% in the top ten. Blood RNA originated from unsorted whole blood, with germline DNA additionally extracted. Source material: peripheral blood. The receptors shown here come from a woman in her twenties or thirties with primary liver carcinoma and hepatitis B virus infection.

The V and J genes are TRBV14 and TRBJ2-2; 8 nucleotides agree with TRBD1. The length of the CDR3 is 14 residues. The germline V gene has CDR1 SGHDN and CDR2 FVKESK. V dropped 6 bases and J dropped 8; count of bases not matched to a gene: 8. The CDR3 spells CASSLTGGSGELFF. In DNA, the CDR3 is TGTGCCAGCAGTCTAACAGGGGGATCAGGGGAGCTGTTTTTT.

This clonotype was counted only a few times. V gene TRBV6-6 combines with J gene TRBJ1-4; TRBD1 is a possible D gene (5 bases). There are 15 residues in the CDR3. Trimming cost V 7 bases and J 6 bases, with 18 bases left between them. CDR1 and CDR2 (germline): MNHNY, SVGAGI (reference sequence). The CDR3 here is CASISSGTLDEKLFF. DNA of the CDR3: TGTGCCAGCATTTCCTCCGGGACGCTTGATGAAAAACTGTTTTTT.